One T cell receptor beta chain is described in this entry. Its antigen is undetermined. A CD45RO-CCR7+CD27+CD95- phenotype identified naive CD8+ T cells. The TRB cDNA libraries were prepared by 5' RACE with UMI labels. TCRdb reanalyzed the 5' RACE reads, giving one entry per CDR3 protein sequence and no DNA. The sample has about 110,000 distinct CDR3 sequences; the top ten hold roughly 0.4%. Looked up from germline, CDR1 is SGHVS and CDR2 is FNYEAQ. This CDR3 has 14 amino acids. This specimen comes from a study of CXCR3-negative and CXCR3-positive naive CD8 T cells. Study background: Each library gave roughly 1.6 +/- 0.3 million of about 150 million TRB reads. Study-wide points: Greater hydrophobicity was found in TRB CDR3s of CXCR3-positive naive cells than of CXCR3-negative naive cells.

The chain has TRBV7-6 and TRBJ2-1; TCRdb outputs TRBD1, but without DNA this stays unchecked. Material for sequencing was naive CXCR3+ CD8+ T cells from blood. As to subset: CD45RO-CCR7+CD27+CD95- naive CD8+ T cells expressing CXCR3 (TNR3+). The TCR sequence derives from a human donor in good health. Some clones in this sample may be carry-over from other donors' samples. Here the CDR3 reads CASSPVGELGEQFF.